Listed below are T cell receptor beta chains from one sample, sequenced in a study of blood T cell repertoires in COVID-19. Libraries were prepared by immunoSEQ multiplex PCR; TCRdb keeps only in-frame clonotypes and omits some of them. The table lists roughly 180,000 clones, more than 75% of them singletons. Specimen: PBMCs or T cells enriched from blood (not recorded which). These receptor sequences come from a woman aged 25 to 39 who had recovered from COVID-19. CDR3s include the opening cysteine and the closing phenylalanine or tryptophan. The D gene is left open where the match is weak. Rows give clone size only sometimes, using once, few, many, or a class for an expanded clone.

v_gene,len,j_gene,abundance,d_gene,CDR3nt,CDR3aa
TRBV29-1,12,TRBJ1-5,.,TRBD1,TGCAGCGCTAGAACAGGGGCTCAGCCCCAGCATTTT,CSARTGAQPQHF
TRBV2,14,TRBJ2-1,.,TRBD1,TGTGCCACCGGACCGGGACAGAACAACAATGAGCAGTTCTTC,CATGPGQNNNEQFF
TRBV19,11,TRBJ1-1,.,.,TGTGCCAGCGCGACAGGCCAGGAGGCTTTCTTT,CASATGQEAFF
TRBV5-5,15,TRBJ2-5,.,.,TGTGCCAGCAGCTCTCTGACAGCGTACCAAGAGACCCAGTACTTC,CASSSLTAYQETQYF
TRBV12-5,17,TRBJ1-1,.,TRBD1,TGTGCTAGTGGGCCTCCTGGGACAGGGGGGTCGGACACTGAAGCTTTCTTT,CASGPPGTGGSDTEAFF
TRBV5-1,15,TRBJ2-5,.,TRBD2,TGCGCCAGCAGCCCGATGGGGGGGTACCAAGAGACCCAGTACTTC,CASSPMGGYQETQYF
TRBV21-1,15,TRBJ2-7,.,.,TGTGCCAGCAGCCGCCGGGACAGGGGTGTTCGCGAGCAGTACTTC,CASSRRDRGVREQYF
TRBV5-1,16,TRBJ2-1,few,TRBD1,TGCGCCAGCAGCGCCGATCCCGGGACAGGGAAAAGTGAGCAGTTCTTC,CASSADPGTGKSEQFF
TRBV4-2,15,TRBJ2-7,.,TRBD1,TGTGCCAGCAGCCAAGATCCGACAGGGGGCTACGAGCAGTACTTC,CASSQDPTGGYEQYF
TRBV12-5,14,TRBJ2-1,few,.,TGTGCTAGTGGTTCGGGACACCCCTACAATGAGCAGTTCTTC,CASGSGHPYNEQFF
TRBV5-1,12,TRBJ2-3,.,.,TGCGCCAGCAGCTTCGTTCCAGATACGCAGTATTTT,CASSFVPDTQYF
TRBV5-1,16,TRBJ2-5,.,.,TGCGCCAGCAGCTTGGCTTTCATCGGGGGTCAAGAGACCCAGTACTTC,CASSLAFIGGQETQYF
TRBV3-1/TRBV3-2,16,TRBJ2-5,.,.,TGTGCCAGCAGCCAAGTTGGGCTGATAGGTCGAGAGACCCAGTACTTC,CASSQVGLIGRETQYF
TRBV18,16,TRBJ2-7,.,TRBD1,TGTGCCAGCTCACCACCGCCGGGACAGGGTATATACGAGCAGTACTTC,CASSPPPGQGIYEQYF
TRBV7-9,14,TRBJ2-2,.,TRBD2,TGTGCCAGTTTGAGGACTAGCGACACCGGGGAGCTGTTTTTT,CASLRTSDTGELFF
TRBV7-2,16,TRBJ1-2,.,.,TGTGCCAGCAGCCCCCACATGACAGGTTCGACTCGTGTCTACACCTTC,CASSPHMTGSTRVYTF
TRBV7-3,18,TRBJ2-3,.,TRBD2,TGTGCCAGCAGCTTAACCGGTTGGCTAGCGGGGGGCACAGATACGCAGTATTTT,CASSLTGWLAGGTDTQYF
TRBV10-1,15,TRBJ2-3,.,TRBD2,TGCGCCAGCAGTGACCCTAGCGGATACACAGATACGCAGTATTTT,CASSDPSGYTDTQYF
TRBV24-1,14,TRBJ1-5,.,.,TGTGCCACCAGTGATTCGAGGGTGGCGCAGCCCCAGCATTTT,CATSDSRVAQPQHF
TRBV7-2,15,TRBJ2-1,.,.,TGTGCCAGCAGCTACTTGGCGGTAGGCTCCAATGAGCAGTTCTTC,CASSYLAVGSNEQFF
TRBV5-1,16,TRBJ2-5,.,TRBD2,TGCGCCAGCAGCTTGGTCCTAGCGGGGGTCCAAGAGACCCAGTACTTC,CASSLVLAGVQETQYF
TRBV27,13,TRBJ2-5,once,.,TGTGCCAGCAGGAGAAGTTCCCGGGAGACCCAGTACTTC,CASRRSSRETQYF
TRBV28,15,TRBJ1-1,.,TRBD1,TGTGCCAGCAGTTACCGGGGGACAGCCAACACTGAAGCTTTCTTT,CASSYRGTANTEAFF
TRBV25-1,16,TRBJ2-7,.,TRBD1,TGTGCCAGCAGTGAGAACCGGGACAGGCTTACCTACGAGCAGTACTTC,CASSENRDRLTYEQYF
TRBV11-2,17,TRBJ2-2,.,TRBD2,TGTGCCAGCAGCTTACAATTAGCGGGAGCTATCACCGGGGAGCTGTTTTTT,CASSLQLAGAITGELFF
TRBV6-2/TRBV6-3,16,TRBJ2-3,.,TRBD1,TGTGCCAGCAGTTACTCTGCGACAGGGATCACAGATACGCAGTATTTT,CASSYSATGITDTQYF
TRBV29-1,12,TRBJ2-5,.,.,TGCAGCGTTGAGATAGCGCGGGAGACCCAGTACTTC,CSVEIARETQYF
TRBV27,13,TRBJ2-7,.,.,TGTGCCAGCAGTTACAGGGTCTCCTACGAGCAGTACTTC,CASSYRVSYEQYF
TRBV28,13,TRBJ1-1,.,.,TGTGCCAGCAGTCCTCGCGGGGGCACTGAAGCTTTCTTT,CASSPRGGTEAFF
TRBV30,13,TRBJ1-1,.,.,TGTGCCTGGAGTCGGAGGTGGGACACTGAAGCTTTCTTT,CAWSRRWDTEAFF
TRBV19,13,TRBJ2-7,.,.,TGTGCCAGTAGTTTGAACAGGGAATACGAGCAGTACTTC,CASSLNREYEQYF
TRBV28,11,TRBJ1-2,.,.,TGTGCCAGCAGATCCACAGGGTTCTACACCTTC,CASRSTGFYTF
TRBV28,14,TRBJ2-1,.,TRBD2,TGTGCCAGCAGAAAGCAAAATAGCGGGATACTACAGTTCTTC,CASRKQNSGILQFF
TRBV18,14,TRBJ2-7,.,.,TGTGCCAGCTCACCACCGAGAGGCTACTACGAGCAGTACTTC,CASSPPRGYYEQYF
TRBV29-1,11,TRBJ1-1,few,.,TGCAGCGTTGACGGGGGAGGGAGAGCTTTCTTT,CSVDGGGRAFF
TRBV3-1/TRBV3-2,14,TRBJ2-7,once,TRBD1,TGTGCCAGCAGCCCGACAGGGGGCAGGTACGAGCAGTACTTC,CASSPTGGRYEQYF
TRBV5-1,15,TRBJ2-1,.,TRBD1,TGCGCCAGCAGCTCACAGGGGGCGCATGGCAATGAGCAGTTCTTC,CASSSQGAHGNEQFF
TRBV29-1,13,TRBJ1-2,once,.,TGCAGCGTTGAAGGCAGGGCGGGGTATGGCTACACCTTC,CSVEGRAGYGYTF
TRBV5-6,16,TRBJ1-2,.,.,TGTGCCAGCAGCTTGGTTTTGAGTAACCTAGGCTATGGCTACACCTTC,CASSLVLSNLGYGYTF
TRBV28,15,TRBJ2-4,.,TRBD2,TGTGCCAGCAGTTCCAGCGGGATCAGTATAAACATTCAGTACTTC,CASSSSGISINIQYF